The entry that follows covers one T cell receptor beta chain sequence. The data originate from a study of neoadjuvant anti-PD-1 for oral cavity cancer. Study-level information: Patients without progression received a fourth nivolumab dose around day 43, then surgical resection on days 50-56.

Patients were newly diagnosed with stage II-IVA oral cavity squamous cell carcinoma without prior systemic or radiation treatment. V was pared by 5 bases and J by 8 bases, with 15 bases between. The CDR3 totals 13 residues. Looked up from germline, CDR1 is MDHEN and CDR2 is SYDVKM. Method: immunoSEQ multiplex PCR; TCRdb's copy keeps in-frame clones and lacks some. The sample yields about 62,000 clones, around 80% seen once. The input for sequencing was PBMCs, taken before nivolumab (anti-PD-1) treatment. The sequence came from a person aged 35-79 years with oral cavity squamous cell carcinoma. The V call is TRBV28, the J call TRBJ1-1; D gene uncertain. CDR3 nucleotide sequence: TGTGCCAGCAGTACGACACCCCTCACCGAAGCTTTCTTT. It codes for CASSTTPLTEAFF.